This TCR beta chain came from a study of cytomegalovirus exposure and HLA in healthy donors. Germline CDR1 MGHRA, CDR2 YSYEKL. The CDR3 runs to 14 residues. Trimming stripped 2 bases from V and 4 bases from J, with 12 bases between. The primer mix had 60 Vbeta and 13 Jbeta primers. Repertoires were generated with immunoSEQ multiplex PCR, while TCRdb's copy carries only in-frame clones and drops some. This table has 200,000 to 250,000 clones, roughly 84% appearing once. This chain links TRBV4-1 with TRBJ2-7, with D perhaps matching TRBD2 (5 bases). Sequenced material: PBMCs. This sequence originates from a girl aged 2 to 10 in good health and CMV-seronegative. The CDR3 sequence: CASSQQTISYEQYF. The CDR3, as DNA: TGCGCCAGCAGCCAACAGACTATCTCTTACGAGCAGTACTTC.